What follows are 17 T cell receptor beta chains derived from one specimen sequenced in a study of CD8+ T cells in alopecia areata. The treatment denotes: oral pan-JAK inhibitor, 5-10 mg twice daily. Extracted RNA was reverse transcribed, and the resulting cDNA served as sequencing template. This table comes from immunoSEQ multiplex PCR, and its TCRdb copy is limited to in-frame clones, with some not included. The table includes 60,000 to 85,000 clones, around 61% detected once. The specimen was CD8+ T cells sorted from blood, collected at week 24, from a patient treated with tofacitinib. Receptor source: a human donor with alopecia areata.

Ten or more counts support this clone. At the DNA level, this CDR3 is encoded by other sequences in the same sample as well. The V and J genes are TRBV28 and TRBJ2-4; tentative D call: TRBD1 (6 bases). CDR3 size: 15 residues. Per germline, CDR1 MDHEN and CDR2 SYDVKM. The V end lost 2 bases, the J end lost 0 bases, and 8 bases lay between the germline ends. The CDR3 region is CASSLGGLAKNIQYF. The CDR3, as DNA: TGTGCCAGCAGTTTAGGGGGCCTAGCCAAAAACATTCAGTACTTC.

This clone has a handful of counts. The chain couples TRBV5-1 to TRBJ2-7; 8 positions agree with TRBD1. The germline CDR1 and CDR2 sequences are SGHRS and YFSETQ. The CDR3 spans 15 residues. After removal of 0 bases from V and 2 bases from J, the junction contained 4 bases not matched to a gene. CDR3 loop: CASSLELDRAYEQYF. DNA for the CDR3: TGCGCCAGCAGCTTGGAGCTGGACAGGGCCTACGAGCAGTACTTC.

Only a few counts were recorded for this clone. The chain is built from TRBV19 and TRBJ2-1; D tentatively reads TRBD1 or TRBD2 (5 bases each). The germline V gene encodes CDR1 LNHDA and CDR2 SQIVND (reference sequence). The V and J ends lost 9 bases and 6 bases respectively, with 12 bases between them. CDR3 length: 12 residues. The CDR3 DNA reads TGTGCCAGCCGGGACGAACGCAATGAGCAGTTCTTC. Protein sequence: CASRDERNEQFF.

This chain connects TRBV2 to TRBJ2-3, with TRBD1 matching over 8 bases. The V gene's germline CDR1 is SNHLY and CDR2 FYNNEI. V shed 3 bases and J 1 base; nucleotides not matched to a gene: 9. The CDR3 totals 17 residues. The DNA for the CDR3 is TGTGCCAGCAGTGACTCGTCAGGGGGCGATGGCACAGATACGCAGTATTTT. This codes for CASSDSSGGDGTDTQYF. The variable domain in full, completed from reference TRBV2 and TRBJ2-3, reads EPEVTQTPSHQVTQMGQEVILRCVPISNHLYFYWYRQILGQKVEFLVSFYNNEISEKSEIFDDQFSVERPDGSNFTLKIRSTKLEDSAMYFCASSDSSGGDGTDTQYFGPGTRLTVL.

This clone was seen a few times. The chain combines TRBV5-1 with TRBJ2-7; D assignment may be TRBD1 or TRBD2 (5 bases each). Looked up from germline, CDR1 is SGHRS and CDR2 is YFSETQ. Between the trimmed V and J ends, which lost 4 bases and 7 bases, there was a span of 18 bases. The CDR3 covers 14 residues. The CDR3 DNA reads TGCGCCAGCAGCCCCTTTGGGACCTCGGGGGAGCAGTACTTC. This gives the protein CASSPFGTSGEQYF.

This chain links TRBV5-5 with TRBJ1-2; the D is unclear. V gave up 0 bases and J gave up 4 bases, with 13 bases separating them. CDR1 is SGHKS and CDR2 is YYEKEE in the germline V gene (reference sequence). The CDR3 loop spans 15 amino acids. CDR3 sequence reads: CASSLEGTASYGYTF. CDR3 in DNA: TGTGCCAGCAGCTTGGAGGGCACCGCCTCCTATGGCTACACCTTC.

This clone was counted a few times. The J gene is TRBJ2-3, the V gene TRBV9; D gene uncertain. Germline loops: CDR1 SGDLS, CDR2 YYNGEE. The CDR3 length is 16 residues. The germline V and J ends were trimmed by 0 bases and 0 bases, with 11 bases remaining between them. The DNA for the CDR3 is TGTGCCAGCAGCGTAGCCTCAGGCTCTAGCACAGATACGCAGTATTTT. This translates into CASSVASGSSTDTQYF.

V gene TRBV28 combines with J gene TRBJ2-1, with 8 bases identical to TRBD2. Germline loops: CDR1 MDHEN, CDR2 SYDVKM. This CDR3 is 14 amino acids long. V lost 2 bases, J lost 7 bases, and 4 bases stayed unmatched. DNA of the CDR3: TGTGCCAGCAGTTTAACGGCTAGCGGGAATGAGCAGTTCTTC. This sequence encodes CASSLTASGNEQFF.

The chain employs TRBV19 and TRBJ2-7; maybe TRBD1 (6 bases). Germline V gives CDR1 LNHDA, CDR2 SQIVND (reference sequence). The V and J ends lost 4 bases and 0 bases respectively, with 13 bases between them. The CDR3 runs 15 residues. As DNA, the CDR3 is TGTGCCAGTAGTACAGGGAGACAGGACTCCTACGAGCAGTACTTC. Protein product: CASSTGRQDSYEQYF.

V and J are TRBV4-3 and TRBJ1-5; D remains ambiguous. Germline-derived CDR1 and CDR2 are LGHNA and YSLEER. The ends were cut back, 1 base at V and 7 bases at J, with 14 bases in the middle. The CDR3 covers 15 residues. The CDR3: CASSQGTGVGQPQHF. The CDR3 DNA sequence: TGCGCCAGCAGCCAAGGGACCGGGGTCGGGCAGCCCCAGCATTTT.

In DNA, the CDR3 is TGTGCCTGGAGTGTAAAGCGGGAGGGCTCAGATACGCAGTATTTT. This encodes CAWSVKREGSDTQYF. The chain carries TRBV30 and TRBJ2-3; TRBD2 matches at 10 bases. Per the germline V gene, CDR1 is GTSNPN and CDR2 is SVGIG (reference sequence). J lost 4 bases, V lost 0 bases, and 4 bases had no gene match. This CDR3 region has 15 residues.

This clone was found a few times. V usage is TRBV12-5 and J usage is TRBJ2-1; no reliable D call. CDR1 is LGHNT and CDR2 is FRNRAP in the germline V gene. CDR3 length: 14 amino acids. V shed 4 bases and J shed 0 bases, with 7 bases lying between them. The CDR3 sequence is CASGSASSYNEQFF. The CDR3 region has the DNA TGTGCTAGTGGTTCGGCTAGCTCCTACAATGAGCAGTTCTTC.

J is TRBJ2-3 and V is TRBV27; TRBD2 agrees at 7 bases. The CDR3 has 14 amino acids. V trimming: 2 bases; J trimming: 3 bases; junction bases outside the gene matches: 2. The germline gives CDR1 MNHEY, CDR2 SMNVEV (reference sequence). CDR3 coding DNA: TGTGCCAGCAGTTTAGCGGGAGTAACAGATACGCAGTATTTT. Translated, it gives CASSLAGVTDTQYF.

The chain uses TRBV7-2 and TRBJ2-7; 9 bases are a match to TRBD2. After removal of 0 bases from V and 3 bases from J, the junction contained 3 bases not matched to a gene. The CDR3 runs 15 residues. Germline-derived CDR1 and CDR2 are SGHTA and FQGNSA. CDR3 nucleotides: TGTGCCAGCAGCTTAGCCAGCGGGGGGTTCTACGAGCAGTACTTC. Protein product: CASSLASGGFYEQYF. The full variable domain, with the rest looked up from reference TRBV7-2 and TRBJ2-7, is GAGVSQSPSNKVTEKGKDVELRCDPISGHTALYWYRQSLGQGLEFLIYFQGNSAPDKSGLPSDRFSAERTGGSVSTLTIQRTQQEDSAVYLCASSLASGGFYEQYFGPGTRLTVT.

The chain employs TRBV27 and TRBJ2-3, with TRBD2 matching 8 bases. The CDR3 has 16 residues. J was trimmed by 3 bases and V by 2 bases; bases with no gene match: 7. Germline V gives CDR1 MNHEY, CDR2 SMNVEV (reference sequence). The CDR3 protein is CASSLVGGAGTDTQYF. In DNA, the CDR3 is TGTGCCAGCAGTTTAGTCGGGGGGGCCGGGACAGATACGCAGTATTTT.

Only one count was recorded for this clone. The rearrangement links TRBV6-5 to TRBJ2-2; a possible D gene is TRBD2 (6 bases). The germline V and J ends were trimmed by 6 bases and 7 bases, with 15 bases remaining between them. Looked up from germline, CDR1 is MNHEY and CDR2 is SVGAGI. CDR3 length: 14 amino acids. CDR3 bases: TGTGCCAGCAGCCAAGGGACTGTAGACGGGGAGCTGTTTTTT. As protein: CASSQGTVDGELFF.

The chain has TRBV2 and TRBJ2-7; 10 positions match TRBD2. CDR1 is SNHLY, CDR2 FYNNEI, per germline. The CDR3 is 15 residues long. V shed 6 bases, J shed 2 bases, and the junction held 7 bases outside the gene matches. The CDR3: CASRPGTSETYEQYF. The CDR3 region has the DNA TGTGCCAGCAGGCCCGGGACTAGCGAGACCTACGAGCAGTACTTC.